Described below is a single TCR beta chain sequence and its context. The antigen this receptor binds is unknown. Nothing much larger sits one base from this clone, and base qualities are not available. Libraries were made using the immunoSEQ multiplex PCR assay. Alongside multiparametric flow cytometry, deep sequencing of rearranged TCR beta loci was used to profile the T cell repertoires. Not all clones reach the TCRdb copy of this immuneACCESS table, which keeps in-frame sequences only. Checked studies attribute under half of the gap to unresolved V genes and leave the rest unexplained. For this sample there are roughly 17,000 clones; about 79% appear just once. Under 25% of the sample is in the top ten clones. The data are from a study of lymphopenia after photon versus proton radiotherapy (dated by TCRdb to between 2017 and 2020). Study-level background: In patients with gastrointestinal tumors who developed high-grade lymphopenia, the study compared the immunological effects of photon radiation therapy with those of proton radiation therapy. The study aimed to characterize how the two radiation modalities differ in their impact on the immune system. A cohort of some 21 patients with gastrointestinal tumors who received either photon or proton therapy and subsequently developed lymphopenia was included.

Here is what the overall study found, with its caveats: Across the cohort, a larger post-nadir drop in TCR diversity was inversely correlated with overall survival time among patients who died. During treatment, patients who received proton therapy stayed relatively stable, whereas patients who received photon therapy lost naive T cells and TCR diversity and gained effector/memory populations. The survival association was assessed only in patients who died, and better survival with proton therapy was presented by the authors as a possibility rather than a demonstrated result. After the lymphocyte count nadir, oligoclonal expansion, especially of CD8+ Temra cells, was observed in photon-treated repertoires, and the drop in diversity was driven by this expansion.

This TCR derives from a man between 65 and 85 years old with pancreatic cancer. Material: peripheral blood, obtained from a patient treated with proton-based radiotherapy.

The CDR3 corresponds to CASSLELAENTGELFF. The sequence in DNA is TGCGCCAGCAGCTTAGAGCTAGCGGAGAACACCGGGGAGCTGTTTTTT. Rearrangement joined TRBV5-1 to TRBJ2-2; a stretch of 7 junction bases matches TRBD2. The CDR3, from cysteine to phenylalanine, totals 16 residues. Only the CDR3 part of the read is kept: 48 bases, read in frame from the first base. Here V drops 2 bases and J drops 1 base, and the junction holds 5 bases not matched to any gene. CDR1 and CDR2, per the germline V gene, are SGHRS and YFSETQ.